These 25 T cell receptor beta chains came from one sample sequenced in a study of T cells in Graves' hyperthyroidism and ophthalmopathy (dated by TCRdb to about 2019). The method behind the library was multiplex PCR. TCRdb lists the instrument as Illumina HiSeq 2000. The TCR beta CDR3 regions were amplified from RNA transcripts. The TCR CDR3 was subjected to a first round of RT-PCR using the HTBI primer set and the Qiagen OneStep RT-PCR kit. TCRdb reprocessing: public reads trimmed at Q25 with fastp, clones called with MiXCR, in-frame beta chains kept. Every distinct CDR3 protein forms one entry, paired with its most common genes and DNA. The sample yields 300,000 or so distinct CDR3 sequences; 18% were counted once. The top ten constitute about 53% of the sample. Sequencing was performed on blood. The receptors were sampled from a woman in her forties or fifties with Graves' hyperthyroidism.

This clonotype was counted at least ten times. The CDR3 nucleotides are TGTGCCAGCAGCTTAGTATGGGCGGAATCCTACGAGCAGTACTTC. It specifies CASSLVWAESYEQYF. The V gene is TRBV11-2, the J gene TRBJ2-7; D is unclear. Trimming removed 1 base from V and 1 base from J, with 11 bases in between. Germline assignment: CDR1 SGHAT and CDR2 FQNNGV. This CDR3 is built from 15 residues.

The rearrangement links TRBV5-6 to TRBJ2-2, with D tentatively TRBD2 (7 bases). V was cut by 4 bases and J by 5 bases, with 24 bases left in between. Germline values: CDR1 SGHDT, CDR2 YYEEEE. This CDR3 has 18 residues. CDR3 bases: TGTGCCAGCAGCATAGGGCGGGGGCGACTCTGGGAGACCGGGGAGCTGTTTTTT. This codes for CASSIGRGRLWETGELFF.

The CDR3 DNA is TGTGCCAGTATGTCGCTGGCCTCTGGAAACACCATATATTTT. Translation gives CASMSLASGNTIYF. The J gene is TRBJ1-3, the V gene TRBV19; D gene ambiguous. The CDR3 spans 14 residues. Trimming took off 7 bases at V and 0 bases at J, with 10 bases between the two ends. Germline CDR1 is LNHDA and CDR2 is SQIVND (reference sequence). The full variable domain, in which reference TRBV19 and TRBJ1-3 provide the parts outside the CDR3, is DGGITQSPKYLFRKEGQNVTLSCEQNLNHDAMYWYRQDPGQGLRLIYYSQIVNDFQKGDIAEGYSVSREKKESFPLTVTSAQKNPTAFYLCASMSLASGNTIYFGEGSWLTVV.

The genes are TRBV24-1 and TRBJ2-1; D is possibly TRBD1 (5 bases). The CDR3 covers 17 residues. Germline V gene sequence: CDR1 KGHDR, CDR2 SFDVKD. Trimming removed 4 bases from V and 2 bases from J, with 17 bases in between. The CDR3 coding sequence is TGTGCCACCAGTGACGTGCAAAAGGGGCTAGCCTACAATGAGCAGTTCTTC. Translated: CATSDVQKGLAYNEQFF.

This clonotype was seen ten or more times. The chain is built from TRBV3-1 and TRBJ2-5; TRBD2 matches at 8 bases. The CDR3 is made up of 17 amino acids. Unmatched junction bases numbered 7, after V lost 0 bases and J lost 1 base. Germline CDR1 is LGHDT and CDR2 is YNNKEL (reference sequence). The CDR3 here is CASSQDKVAGTQETQYF. In nucleotides, the CDR3 is TGTGCCAGCAGCCAAGATAAGGTAGCGGGGACCCAAGAGACCCAGTACTTC.

This clonotype was counted many times. This chain connects TRBV28 to TRBJ2-7; the D gene is possibly TRBD2 (6 bases). Germline CDR1 MDHEN, CDR2 SYDVKM. The CDR3 loop spans 15 amino acids. The germline V and J ends were trimmed by 5 bases and 4 bases, with 18 bases remaining between them. This CDR3 reads CASSLTRDWDYEQYF. CDR3 nucleotides: TGTGCCAGCAGTCTTACCCGGGACTGGGATTACGAGCAGTACTTC. Full variable domain (missing parts from reference TRBV28 and TRBJ2-7): DVKVTQSSRYLVKRTGEKVFLECVQDMDHENMFWYRQDPGLGLRLIYFSYDVKMKEKGDIPEGYSVSREKKERFSLILESASTNQTSMYLCASSLTRDWDYEQYFGPGTRLTVT.

This clonotype was counted a few times. This chain joins TRBV28 and TRBJ2-6; D is tentatively TRBD1 or TRBD2 (6 bases each). The V end was cut by 3 bases, the J end by 0 bases, with 15 bases between. The CDR3 totals 18 residues. Germline values: CDR1 MDHEN, CDR2 SYDVKM. The CDR3 DNA follows: TGTGCCAGCAGTTTCCTAGTGGGGGGCATCTCTGGGGCCAACGTCCTGACTTTC. This gives the protein CASSFLVGGISGANVLTF.

V and J are TRBV10-1 and TRBJ2-3; no firm D call. Germline V lookup: CDR1 WNHNN, CDR2 SYGVQD (reference sequence). This CDR3 is 16 amino acids long. V was trimmed by 3 bases and J by 3 bases, leaving 16 bases between them. CDR3 in amino acids: CASSDSQVVSTDTQYF. The CDR3 DNA reads TGCGCCAGCAGTGACAGCCAAGTCGTGTCTACAGATACGCAGTATTTT.

The chain combines TRBV5-1 with TRBJ2-2, with 13 positions matching TRBD2. Losses at the gene ends were 4 bases for V and 6 bases for J; bases not matched to a gene: 9. CDR3 size: 17 residues. The germline V gene encodes CDR1 SGHRS and CDR2 YFSETQ. The CDR3: CASSLTSGGTVAGELFF. The CDR3 DNA is TGCGCCAGCAGCCTGACTAGCGGGGGGACCGTCGCCGGGGAGCTGTTTTTT. The whole variable domain, filled in from reference TRBV5-1 and TRBJ2-2, reads KAGVTQTPRYLIKTRGQQVTLSCSPISGHRSVSWYQQTPGQGLQFLFEYFSETQRNKGNFPGRFSGRQFSNSRSEMNVSTLELGDSALYLCASSLTSGGTVAGELFFGEGSRLTVL.

The V call is TRBV6-1, the J call TRBJ2-7; D is perhaps TRBD1 (6 bases). Looked up from germline, CDR1 is MNHNS and CDR2 is SASEGT. The V gene lost 10 bases and the J gene lost 2 bases, with 12 bases spanning the gap. The CDR3 is 12 residues long. The CDR3 region has the DNA TGTGCCACCAAGGACAGAGCCTACGAGCAGTACGTC. It is translated as CATKDRAYEQYV.

This clonotype was seen many times. The chain uses TRBV30 and TRBJ2-3; D is unclear. CDR1 and CDR2 from the germline V gene are GTSNPN and SVGIG (reference sequence). This CDR3 contains 11 residues. V was cut by 0 bases and J by 6 bases, with 4 bases left in between. DNA of the CDR3: TGTGCCTGGAGTGTACCGGATACGCAGTATTTT. This translates into CAWSVPDTQYF.

This clonotype has just a few counts. Germline is not matched at one junction end, which may reflect a read error. The chain's CDR3 is CASSQGGQPRHF. The DNA of the CDR3 is TGTGCCAGCAGCCAAGGAGGCCAGCCCCGGCATTTT. The chain carries TRBV3-1 and TRBJ1-5; D not certain. This CDR3 is 12 amino acids long. CDR1 is LGHDT and CDR2 is YNNKEL in the germline V gene (reference sequence). The full variable domain, in which reference TRBV3-1 and TRBJ1-5 provide the parts outside the CDR3, is DTAVSQTPKYLVTQMGNDKSIKCEQNLGHDTMYWYKQDSKKFLKIMFSYNNKELIINETVPNRFSPKSPDKAHLNLHINSLELGDSAVYFCASSQGGQPRHFGDGTRLSIL.

This clonotype was found many times. CDR3 DNA: TGTGCCACCAGTGATTTTCGGCAGTCCCAAGAGACCCAGTACTTC. Protein product: CATSDFRQSQETQYF. V usage is TRBV24-1 and J usage is TRBJ2-5, with no clear D. Germline-derived CDR1 and CDR2 are KGHDR and SFDVKD. This CDR3 is built from 15 residues. V shed 1 base and J shed 1 base, with 9 bases lying between them.

This clonotype was counted many times. The chain has TRBV5-1 and TRBJ1-2; TRBD1 might be the D (6 bases). Germline lookup yields CDR1 SGHRS and CDR2 YFSETQ. There are 13 residues in the CDR3. V dropped 5 bases and J dropped 4 bases, with 12 bases sitting between them. The CDR3: CASRSGASYGYTF. The CDR3 coding sequence is TGCGCCAGCAGATCGGGGGCATCCTATGGCTACACCTTC.

The table lists this clonotype with many counts. V gene TRBV7-3 combines with J gene TRBJ1-6; D unclear. The germline V and J ends were trimmed by 5 bases and 9 bases, with 11 bases remaining between them. Germline loops: CDR1 SGHTA, CDR2 FQGTGA. The CDR3 extends over 13 amino acids. This CDR3 reads CASSDNPFSPLHF. Written as DNA, the CDR3 is TGTGCCAGCAGCGATAACCCCTTTTCACCCCTCCACTTT. Based on the CDR3 plus reference TRBV7-3 and TRBJ1-6, the full variable domain is GAGVSQTPSNKVTEKGKYVELRCDPISGHTALYWYRQSLGQGPEFLIYFQGTGAADDSGLPNDRFFAVRPEGSVSTLKIQRTERGDSAVYLCASSDNPFSPLHFGNGTRLTVT.

The chain couples TRBV7-6 to TRBJ1-2; no definite D call. CDR1 is SGHVS and CDR2 is FNYEAQ in the germline V gene. Trimming shortened V by 5 bases and J by 6 bases, and 13 bases separated the two germline ends. The CDR3 runs 13 residues. The CDR3 DNA reads as TGTGCCAGCAGCCCCGGCGGTACAAATGGCTACACCTTC. Protein sequence: CASSPGGTNGYTF.

The sample holds many counts of this clonotype. The chain joins TRBV11-2 to TRBJ2-7; the D gene is possibly TRBD1 (5 bases). The V gene lost 5 bases and the J gene lost 6 bases, with 11 bases spanning the gap. This CDR3 is 12 amino acids long. Looked up from germline, CDR1 is SGHAT and CDR2 is FQNNGV. The CDR3 DNA is TGTGCCAGCAGCACCTCAGGGATCGAGCAGTACTTC. This encodes CASSTSGIEQYF.

This clonotype has a count of ten or more. The CDR3 DNA reads TGTGCCAGCAGCTTAAGGGCTAGCGGGGGAAACACCGGGGAGCTGTTTTTT. Translation: CASSLRASGGNTGELFF. The V and J genes are TRBV7-6 and TRBJ2-2, with 10 bases aligning to TRBD2. The ends lost 2 bases at V and 2 bases at J; junction bases unmatched: 5. The CDR3 runs to 17 residues. Germline V CDR1 and CDR2: SGHVS, FNYEAQ.

The chain is built from TRBV20-1 and TRBJ2-1; D remains unclear. The CDR3 has 17 amino acids. Germline loops: CDR1 DFQATT, CDR2 SNEGSKA (reference sequence). V shed 6 bases and J shed 1 base, with 22 bases lying between them. The CDR3 DNA reads TGCAGTGCACCGTCTCCCTCGGGCAGAAGATCCTACAATGAGCAGTTCTTC. Translated, it gives CSAPSPSGRRSYNEQFF.

This clonotype was found many times. In nucleotides, the CDR3 is TGTGCCAGCAGCTTGGCGACTCCAAACATTCAGTACTTC. This encodes CASSLATPNIQYF. This chain joins TRBV5-8 and TRBJ2-4, with unresolved D. V dropped 0 bases and J dropped 6 bases, with 7 bases sitting between them. This CDR3 region has 13 residues. From germline, CDR1 is SGHTS and CDR2 YDEGEE.

CDR3: CASPGSQGAGKPQHF. DNA of the CDR3: TGTGCCAGCCCAGGGTCACAGGGGGCTGGTAAGCCCCAGCATTTT. The chain employs TRBV7-4 and TRBJ1-5, with 9 nucleotides matching TRBD1. The germline V gene encodes CDR1 SGHVT and CDR2 SQSDAQ. The CDR3 length is 15 residues. J lost 8 bases, V lost 8 bases, and 13 bases had no gene match.

This clonotype was counted at least ten times. The V and J genes are TRBV12-3 or TRBV12-4 and TRBJ1-2; weak D call: TRBD1 (6 bases). The CDR3 loop spans 15 amino acids. Trimming removed 4 bases from V and 5 bases from J, with 17 bases in between. The CDR3 loop reads CASSSREQGEYGYTF. In DNA, the CDR3 is TGTGCCAGCAGTTCCCGCGAACAGGGAGAGTATGGCTACACCTTC.

This clonotype was detected many times. The V call is TRBV11-2, the J call TRBJ2-7; 10 positions match TRBD1. CDR1 is SGHAT and CDR2 is FQNNGV in the germline V gene. There are 15 residues in the CDR3. J gave up 3 bases and V 4 bases, and 6 bases lay outside the gene matches. CDR3 nucleotides: TGTGCCAGCAGCTCACTCCGGGACAGGGGCTACGAGCAGTACTTC. It yields the protein CASSSLRDRGYEQYF.

This clonotype appeared a few times. The chain employs TRBV20-1 and TRBJ2-7, with 11 bases fitting TRBD1. This CDR3 has 14 residues. Germline CDR1 reads DFQATT; CDR2 reads SNEGSKA (reference sequence). V dropped 3 bases and J dropped 4; count of bases not matched to a gene: 5. CDR3 region: CSARADRGRYEQYF. The CDR3 coding sequence is TGCAGTGCTAGGGCGGACAGGGGGCGATACGAGCAGTACTTC.

In its sample, this clonotype was seen many times. The chain uses TRBV12-3 or TRBV12-4 and TRBJ1-5; 10 bases line up with TRBD1. Unmatched junction bases numbered 7, after V lost 7 bases and J lost 7 bases. The CDR3 totals 14 residues. The CDR3: CASTRQGAGQPQHF. CDR3 DNA: TGTGCCAGCACCAGACAGGGGGCTGGGCAGCCCCAGCATTTT.